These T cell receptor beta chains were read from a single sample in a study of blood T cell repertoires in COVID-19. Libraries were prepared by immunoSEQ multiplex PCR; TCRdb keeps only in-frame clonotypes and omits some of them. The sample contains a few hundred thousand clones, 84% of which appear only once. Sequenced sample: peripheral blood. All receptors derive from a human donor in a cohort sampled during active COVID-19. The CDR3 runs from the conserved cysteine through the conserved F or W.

CDR3aa: CASSLKGQGGSNQPQHF
v_gene: TRBV27
j_gene: TRBJ1-5

CDR3aa: CASSPRGTGWNGYTF
v_gene: TRBV28
j_gene: TRBJ1-2

CDR3aa: CASSQRRSSYNEQFF
v_gene: TRBV5-8
j_gene: TRBJ2-1

CDR3aa: CASSHTGGVGNQPQHF
v_gene: TRBV18
j_gene: TRBJ1-5

CDR3aa: CSVGLAGGYEQYF
v_gene: TRBV29-1
j_gene: TRBJ2-7

CDR3aa: CSVASTGDYEQYF
v_gene: TRBV29-1
j_gene: TRBJ2-7

CDR3aa: CASSSQGSSTGELFF
v_gene: TRBV11-3
j_gene: TRBJ2-2

CDR3aa: CASSNWRDTQYF
v_gene: TRBV9
j_gene: TRBJ2-3

CDR3aa: CAWSFGQNTEAFF
v_gene: TRBV30
j_gene: TRBJ1-1

CDR3aa: CASSFSQVSNQPQHF
v_gene: TRBV27
j_gene: TRBJ1-5

CDR3aa: CASSLAVQGETQYF
v_gene: TRBV7-6
j_gene: TRBJ2-5

CDR3aa: CASSYGRDRGITEAFF
v_gene: TRBV6-5
j_gene: TRBJ1-1

CDR3aa: CASSVDGGIGNEKLFF
v_gene: TRBV9
j_gene: TRBJ1-4

CDR3aa: CASSTGQGGTEAFF
v_gene: TRBV5-1
j_gene: TRBJ1-1

CDR3aa: CASSSAGRGETQYF
v_gene: TRBV7-2
j_gene: TRBJ2-5

CDR3aa: CASGSTRNEQFF
v_gene: TRBV12-5
j_gene: TRBJ2-1

CDR3aa: CSAPRPGVSYNEQFF
v_gene: TRBV29-1
j_gene: TRBJ2-1

CDR3aa: CASSWGYGSNQPQHF
v_gene: TRBV6-5
j_gene: TRBJ1-5

CDR3aa: CASSLALSSYEQYF
v_gene: TRBV5-1
j_gene: TRBJ2-7

CDR3aa: CASSHTSTDTQYF
v_gene: TRBV13
j_gene: TRBJ2-3

CDR3aa: CASSQGAEQYF
v_gene: TRBV3-1/TRBV3-2
j_gene: TRBJ2-7

CDR3aa: CASSFYRGEKLFF
v_gene: TRBV7-9
j_gene: TRBJ1-4

CDR3aa: CASSSYSGAYNEQFF
v_gene: TRBV7-9
j_gene: TRBJ2-1

CDR3aa: CASSPEGGSSYEQYF
v_gene: TRBV18
j_gene: TRBJ2-7

CDR3aa: CASSNREVGTDTQYF
v_gene: TRBV21-1
j_gene: TRBJ2-3

CDR3aa: CASSVIAGGPGEQYF
v_gene: TRBV18
j_gene: TRBJ2-7

CDR3aa: CATSSGMNTGELFF
v_gene: TRBV24-1
j_gene: TRBJ2-2

CDR3aa: CASTLSGPYNEQFF
v_gene: TRBV5-1
j_gene: TRBJ2-1

CDR3aa: CASSFRDQRDNEQFF
v_gene: TRBV5-1
j_gene: TRBJ2-1

CDR3aa: CASSLASGPTRETQYF
v_gene: TRBV28
j_gene: TRBJ2-5

CDR3aa: CASSSRTGGDGYTF
v_gene: TRBV18
j_gene: TRBJ1-2

CDR3aa: CASSKDGGSGQGLTGELFF
v_gene: TRBV21-1
j_gene: TRBJ2-2

CDR3aa: CASSSRGGLSNQPQHF
v_gene: TRBV7-8
j_gene: TRBJ1-5

CDR3aa: CASSRQIHSPLHF
v_gene: TRBV28
j_gene: TRBJ1-6

CDR3aa: CATSDLTSGRVPNEQFF
v_gene: TRBV24-1
j_gene: TRBJ2-1

CDR3aa: CASFDRNTEAFF
v_gene: TRBV28
j_gene: TRBJ1-1

CDR3aa: CASSLALGAFHTNEQFF
v_gene: TRBV5-8
j_gene: TRBJ2-1

CDR3aa: CASSLNRGLYGYTF
v_gene: TRBV5-5
j_gene: TRBJ1-2

CDR3aa: CASSEAGTGKETQYF
v_gene: TRBV10-1
j_gene: TRBJ2-5

CDR3aa: CASSLGREEQYF
v_gene: TRBV5-1
j_gene: TRBJ2-7

CDR3aa: CASSLEGRARLSEQYF
v_gene: TRBV7-2
j_gene: TRBJ2-7

CDR3aa: CASSFQTGELFF
v_gene: TRBV27
j_gene: TRBJ2-2

CDR3aa: CASSLGGTGGEDTQYF
v_gene: TRBV5-1
j_gene: TRBJ2-3

CDR3aa: CASSRTSGGSYEQYF
v_gene: TRBV7-2
j_gene: TRBJ2-7

CDR3aa: CASSQPGQGAYEQYF
v_gene: TRBV4-1
j_gene: TRBJ2-7

CDR3aa: CASSLGALSPSRSEAFF
v_gene: TRBV7-9
j_gene: TRBJ1-1

CDR3aa: CATSTLPGQGYSPLHF
v_gene: TRBV15
j_gene: TRBJ1-6